The entry that follows covers one T cell receptor beta chain sequence. Antigen unknown. PCR was performed a second time for about 7 to 11 cycles using a sample-barcoded 5' primer and a J-beta primer mix. Using its own MiXCR run on the 5' RACE reads, TCRdb lists one record per CDR3 protein. Of 700,000 to 950,000 distinct CDR3 sequences listed, approximately 39% were seen once; the top ten hold roughly 19%. Researchers isolated at least 7 million PBMCs per sample. Per sample, extraction of total RNA gave at least 5 micrograms in every case. This sample is drawn from a study of blood T cells in healthy people across ages. Points from the study as a whole: Those diversity estimates obtained from one million T cells were thought to be underestimates. Long-lived and aged donors differed, with more naive CD4+ cells and higher diversity in the long-lived.

This clonotype was sampled from an older woman in good health. What was sequenced was blood.

CDR3 sequence reads: CASSLALWIEETQYF. CDR3 sequence (DNA): TGTGCCAGCAGCTTAGCGCTATGGATTGAAGAGACCCAGTACTTC. The chain links TRBV7-9 to TRBJ2-5; D call uncertain. Trimming took 0 bases from V and 3 from J, leaving 11 bases between them. The length of the CDR3 is 15 residues. Germline CDR1 SEHNR, CDR2 FQNEAQ (reference sequence).